A single T cell receptor (beta chain) is shown here with its context. The CDR3 runs 13 residues. Germline CDR1 LGHNA, CDR2 YSLEER. J lost 5 bases, V lost 1 base, and 1 base had no gene match. 13 Jbeta primers and 60 Vbeta primers were used for the PCR. Libraries were prepared by immunoSEQ multiplex PCR; TCRdb keeps only in-frame clonotypes and omits some of them. The repertoire consists of approximately 130,000 clones, with around 80% occurring once and the leading ten covering 1.8%. The sample originates from a study of cytomegalovirus exposure and HLA in healthy donors. The TCR sequence derives from a woman aged 45 to 65 in good health and CMV-seronegative. Sequenced sample: PBMCs. The chain employs TRBV4-3 and TRBJ1-1, with TRBD1 matching over 7 bases. CDR3 DNA sequence: TGCGCCAGCAGCCAAGCCAGGGGGACTGAAGCTTTCTTT. Its protein product is CASSQARGTEAFF.